This TCR beta chain was observed in a study of response to subunit inactivated influenza vaccine listed by TCRdb under 2018. Regarding the study in general: Deep quantitative T cell receptor repertoire profiling was used in the study to track responses to a trivalent subunit inactivated influenza vaccine.

Libraries were made using RT-PCR. Sequencer: Illumina HiSeq 2500. The public reads were quality trimmed at Q25 with fastp and then assembled into clones with MiXCR by TCRdb, keeping productive beta chains. Every distinct CDR3 protein forms one entry, paired with its most common genes and DNA. The sample table lists hundreds of thousands of distinct CDR3 sequences, about 8% of them with a count of one. The ten biggest clones cover 10% to 15% of the sample. Results and caveats for the whole study, not just this receptor: The authors proposed that each seasonal influenza vaccination may bring in only a limited number of new T cells.

The germline ends are 11 bases apart after V is trimmed by 6 bases and J by 3 bases. There are 13 amino acids in the CDR3, from cysteine to phenylalanine inclusive. Of the read, only the CDR3 DNA is kept; its 39 bases are in frame from base 1. Based on the germline V gene (reference sequence), the CDR1 and CDR2 sequences are DFQATT and SNEGSKA. For this clonotype: Its antigen is not yet known. No much larger clonotype is one base removed from it; base qualities were not supplied.

The sequence is built from TRBV20-1 and TRBJ2-2; no D gene is confidently identified. This clonotype originated in a man aged 50 to 75 who received an inactivated influenza vaccine. Donor details come from another sample of the same person, matched by shared clones. Here the sequenced sample was PBMCs from blood, taken 23 to 25 months after vaccination. The CDR3 protein: CSAGSSYTGELFF. DNA sequence: TGCAGTGCAGGGTCCTCGTACACCGGGGAGCTGTTTTTT.